The 7 T cell receptor beta chains presented below share a single source sample, sequenced in a study of CD8+ T cells in alopecia areata. In each case, RNA was isolated and then reverse transcribed into cDNA as the sequencing template. Assay: immunoSEQ multiplex PCR; the TCRdb copy retains only in-frame clones and omits some. The data show more than 150,000 clones, 58% seen once. Indicated treatment: oral pan-JAK inhibitor, 5-10 mg twice daily. Specimen: CD8+ T cells sorted from blood, collected at week 24, from a patient treated with tofacitinib. These receptors all stem from a human donor with alopecia areata.

This clone was detected a few times. The rearrangement joins TRBV21-1 to TRBJ2-7. TRBV21-1 is tagged as a pseudogene. CDR3 length equals 12 residues. The CDR3 loop reads CASSGPGTGQYF. In DNA form, the CDR3 reads TGTGCCAGCAGCGGCCCAGGGACCGGGCAGTACTTC.

This chain links TRBV11-3 with TRBJ2-3; TRBD2 is a possible D gene (6 bases). The germline V gene encodes CDR1 SGHNT and CDR2 YENEEA. V lost 5 bases and J 6 bases, leaving 12 bases between the germline ends. This CDR3 has 13 amino acids. The CDR3 protein is CASSAHLADTQYF. CDR3 sequence (DNA): TGTGCCAGCAGCGCCCACCTAGCGGATACGCAGTATTTT.

The gene calls are TRBV7-9 and TRBJ2-3; 7 bases line up with TRBD1. Germline V lookup: CDR1 SEHNR, CDR2 FQNEAQ (reference sequence). V lost 3 bases to trimming and J lost 4 bases; unmatched junction nucleotides: 13. The CDR3 runs 17 residues. The DNA for the CDR3 is TGTGCCAGCAGCTTCCCAGACAGGGCCAAGGTTGCAGATACGCAGTATTTT. Translating gives CASSFPDRAKVADTQYF.

This chain connects TRBV19 to TRBJ1-1; TRBD1 agrees at 8 bases. CDR3 length equals 12 residues. Per germline, CDR1 LNHDA and CDR2 SQIVND (reference sequence). Trimming took 11 bases from V and 0 from J; bases not matched to a gene: 2. CDR3: CASGGMNTEAFF. CDR3 nucleotide sequence: TGTGCCTCAGGGGGCATGAACACTGAAGCTTTCTTT.

CDR3 sequence (DNA): TGTGCCACCAGCGTGACTAGCGGGGGGAACAATGAGCAGTTCTTC. It specifies CATSVTSGGNNEQFF. The chain is built from TRBV15 and TRBJ2-1; 13 nucleotides match TRBD2. V lost 5 bases, J lost 5 bases, and 3 bases stayed unmatched. CDR1 and CDR2 (germline): LNHNV, YYDKDF (reference sequence). The CDR3 has 15 amino acids. Full variable domain (missing parts from reference TRBV15 and TRBJ2-1): DAMVIQNPRYQVTQFGKPVTLSCSQTLNHNVMYWYQQKSSQAPKLLFHYYDKDFNNEADTPDNFQSRRPNTSFCFLDIRSPGLGDTAMYLCATSVTSGGNNEQFFGPGTRLTVL.

The J gene is TRBJ1-1, the V gene TRBV7-9; D is perhaps TRBD1 (6 bases). The V gene's germline CDR1 is SEHNR and CDR2 FQNEAQ (reference sequence). CDR3 length: 15 amino acids. Trimming took 1 base from V and 3 from J, leaving 12 bases between them. The CDR3 nucleotides are TGTGCCAGCAGCTTAGAAGGGGGATGGGACACTGAAGCTTTCTTT. It codes for CASSLEGGWDTEAFF.

V is TRBV2 and J is TRBJ1-2, with a weak D call TRBD1 (5 bases). The CDR3 loop spans 13 amino acids. In germline, CDR1 is SNHLY, CDR2 FYNNEI. V was cut by 3 bases and J by 4 bases, with 9 bases left in between. Here the CDR3 reads CASSEEGTYGYTF. CDR3 in DNA: TGTGCCAGCAGTGAGGAGGGGACCTATGGCTACACCTTC.